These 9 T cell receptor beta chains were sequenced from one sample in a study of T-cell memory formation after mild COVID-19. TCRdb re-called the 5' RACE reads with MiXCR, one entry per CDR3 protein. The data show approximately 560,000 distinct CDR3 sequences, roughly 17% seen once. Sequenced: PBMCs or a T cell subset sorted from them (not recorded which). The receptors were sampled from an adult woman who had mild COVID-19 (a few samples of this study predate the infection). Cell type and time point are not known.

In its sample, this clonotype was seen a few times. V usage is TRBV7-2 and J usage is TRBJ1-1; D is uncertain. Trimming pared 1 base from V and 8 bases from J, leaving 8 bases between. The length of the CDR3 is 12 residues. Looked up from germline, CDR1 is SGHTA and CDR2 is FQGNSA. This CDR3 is CASSLGRHEAFF. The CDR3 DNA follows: TGTGCCAGCAGCTTAGGGCGTCACGAAGCTTTCTTT.

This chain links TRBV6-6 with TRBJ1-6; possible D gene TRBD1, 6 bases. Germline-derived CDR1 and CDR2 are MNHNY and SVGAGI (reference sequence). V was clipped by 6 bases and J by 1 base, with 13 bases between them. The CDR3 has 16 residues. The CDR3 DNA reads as TGTGCCAGCAGACCTACAGGGAGTTCCTATAATTCACCCCTCCACTTT. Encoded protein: CASRPTGSSYNSPLHF.

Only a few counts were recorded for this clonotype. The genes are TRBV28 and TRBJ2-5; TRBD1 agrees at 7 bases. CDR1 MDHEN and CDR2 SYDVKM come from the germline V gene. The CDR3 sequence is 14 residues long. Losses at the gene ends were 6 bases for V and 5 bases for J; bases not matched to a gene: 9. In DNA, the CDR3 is TGTGCCAGCAGGCGGACAGGTGGTGGGGAGACCCAGTACTTC. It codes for CASRRTGGGETQYF.

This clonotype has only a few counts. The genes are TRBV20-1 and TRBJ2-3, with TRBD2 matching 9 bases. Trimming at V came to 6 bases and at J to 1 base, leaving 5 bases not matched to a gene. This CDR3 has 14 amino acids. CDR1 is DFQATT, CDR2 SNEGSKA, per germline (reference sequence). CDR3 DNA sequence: TGCAGTGCGAATCCTAGCGGGGGCACAGATACGCAGTATTTT. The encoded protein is CSANPSGGTDTQYF.

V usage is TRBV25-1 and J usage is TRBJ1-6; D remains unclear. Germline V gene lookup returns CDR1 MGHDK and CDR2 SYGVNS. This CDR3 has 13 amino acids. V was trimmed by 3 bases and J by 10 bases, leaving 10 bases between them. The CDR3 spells CASSDLGRSPLHF. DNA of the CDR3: TGTGCCAGCAGTGACTTGGGGAGGTCACCCCTCCACTTT. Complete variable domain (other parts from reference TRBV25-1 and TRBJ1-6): EADIYQTPRYLVIGTGKKITLECSQTMGHDKMYWYQQDPGMELHLIHYSYGVNSTEKGDLSSESTVSRIRTEHFPLTLESARPSHTSQYLCASSDLGRSPLHFGNGTRLTVT.

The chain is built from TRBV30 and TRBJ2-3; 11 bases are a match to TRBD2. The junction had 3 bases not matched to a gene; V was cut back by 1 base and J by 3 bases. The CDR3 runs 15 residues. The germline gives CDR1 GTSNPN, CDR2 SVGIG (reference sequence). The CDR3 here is CAWSAGLAETDTQYF. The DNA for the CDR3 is TGTGCCTGGAGTGCGGGACTAGCGGAAACAGATACGCAGTATTTT.

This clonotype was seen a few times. The chain's CDR3 is CASRPGTGTSSYNSPLHF. DNA for the CDR3: TGTGCCAGCAGGCCCGGGACAGGCACTAGCTCCTATAATTCACCCCTCCACTTT. The chain joins TRBV6-5 to TRBJ1-6; 8 positions agree with TRBD1. The length of the CDR3 is 18 residues. Germline trimming cut 6 bases from V and 0 bases from J; bases unmatched to any gene: 10. Germline CDR1 and CDR2: MNHEY and SVGAGI.

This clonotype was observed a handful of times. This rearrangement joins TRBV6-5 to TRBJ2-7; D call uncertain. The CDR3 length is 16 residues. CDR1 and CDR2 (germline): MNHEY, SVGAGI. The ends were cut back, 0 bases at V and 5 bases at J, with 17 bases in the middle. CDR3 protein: CASSYSPPPSWDEQYF. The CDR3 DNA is TGTGCCAGCAGTTACTCGCCACCCCCAAGCTGGGACGAGCAGTACTTC.

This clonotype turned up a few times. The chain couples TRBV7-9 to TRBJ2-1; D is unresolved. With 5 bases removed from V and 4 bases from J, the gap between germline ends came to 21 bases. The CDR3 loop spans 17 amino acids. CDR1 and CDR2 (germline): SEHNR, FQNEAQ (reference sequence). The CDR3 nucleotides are TGTGCCAGCAGCCCCCGGATTAGGACCCGCCTATACAATGAGCAGTTCTTC. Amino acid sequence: CASSPRIRTRLYNEQFF.